This TCR beta chain was sequenced during a study of cytomegalovirus exposure and HLA in healthy donors. Study-wide context: Of the donors genotyped, some 400 in all, 75% to 85% fell in the Caucasian-associated ancestry cluster. General observations from the study: A missense DCLRE1C variant was associated with V- and J-gene trimming of TCR beta chains in a later analysis, and an independent cohort replicated the association. Later on, an analysis tied around 17,000 TCR beta sequences to HLA alleles at 0.05 false discovery rate. Accurate prediction of most subjects' HLA-A and HLA-B alleles from TCR beta sequences was reported.

The PCR had 60 Vbeta and 13 Jbeta primers. The data were produced by immunoSEQ multiplex PCR, yet TCRdb's version contains in-frame clones alone and is incomplete. Of roughly 150,000 clones listed, roughly 85% are singletons. Concerning this clone: Its antigen is currently unknown. Since a far larger clone is one base different, this is likely a read error.

CDR1 and CDR2 (germline): LGHNA, YNFKEQ. This CDR3 has 15 residues. This sequence joins TRBV4-2 and TRBJ2-1; TRBD2 aligns across 7 bases. The sequence was obtained from a male donor in good health and CMV-seronegative. The sequencing sample was made of PBMCs. CDR3 coding DNA: TGTGCCTGCAGCCAAGGACTAGAGGCCTACAATGAGCAGTTCTTC. This encodes CACSQGLEAYNEQFF.